The entry that follows covers one T cell receptor (beta chain) sequence. The data were produced by immunoSEQ multiplex PCR, yet TCRdb's version contains in-frame clones alone and is incomplete. The sample shows 50,000 or so clones, 85% to 90% of them seen only once. The sample belongs to a study of T cell clones after liver transplantation. The germline V gene encodes CDR1 SGHTA and CDR2 FQGNSA. Trimming shortened V by 5 bases and J by 4 bases, and 11 bases separated the two germline ends. The CDR3 length is 13 residues. This receptor was identified in a human patient who received a liver transplant. Among the T cells, some may be from the graft donor. The genes are TRBV7-2 and TRBJ1-2, with TRBD1 as a possible D gene (5 bases). The sample was CD8+ T cells from blood, taken 12 months after liver transplant. The CDR3 DNA sequence: TGTGCCAGCAGCCTGGGACTTGTCTATGGCTACACCTTC. This gives the protein CASSLGLVYGYTF.